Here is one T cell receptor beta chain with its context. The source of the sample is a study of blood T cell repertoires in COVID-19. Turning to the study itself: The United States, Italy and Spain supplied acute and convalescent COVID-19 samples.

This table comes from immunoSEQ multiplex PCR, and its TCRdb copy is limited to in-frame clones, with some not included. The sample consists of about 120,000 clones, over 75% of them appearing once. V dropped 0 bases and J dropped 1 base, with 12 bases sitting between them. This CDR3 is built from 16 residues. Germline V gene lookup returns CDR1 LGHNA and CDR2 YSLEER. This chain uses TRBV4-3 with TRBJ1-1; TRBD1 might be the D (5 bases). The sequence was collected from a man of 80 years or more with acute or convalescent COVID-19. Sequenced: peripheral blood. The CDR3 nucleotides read TGCGCCAGCAGCCAAGATGTCGGGGGACCGAACACTGAAGCTTTCTTT. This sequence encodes CASSQDVGGPNTEAFF.